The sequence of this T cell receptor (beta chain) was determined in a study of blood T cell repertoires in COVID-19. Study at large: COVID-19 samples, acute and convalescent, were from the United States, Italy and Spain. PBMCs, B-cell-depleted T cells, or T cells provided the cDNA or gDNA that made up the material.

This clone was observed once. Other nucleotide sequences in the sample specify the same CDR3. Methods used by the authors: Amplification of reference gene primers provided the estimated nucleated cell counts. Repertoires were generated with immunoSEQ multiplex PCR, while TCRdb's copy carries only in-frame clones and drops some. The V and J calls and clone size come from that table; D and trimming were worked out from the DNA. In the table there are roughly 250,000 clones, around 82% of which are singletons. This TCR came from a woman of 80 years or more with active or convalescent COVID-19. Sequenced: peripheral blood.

The CDR3, as DNA: TGCGCCAGCAGCCTTAATAGCGGGAGCTACGAGCAGTACTTC. Translation gives CASSLNSGSYEQYF. The rearrangement joins TRBV5-1 to TRBJ2-7, with 9 bases matching TRBD2. There are 14 residues in the CDR3. Per the germline V gene, CDR1 is SGHRS and CDR2 is YFSETQ. Trimming at V came to 4 bases and at J to 3 bases, leaving 5 bases not matched to a gene.